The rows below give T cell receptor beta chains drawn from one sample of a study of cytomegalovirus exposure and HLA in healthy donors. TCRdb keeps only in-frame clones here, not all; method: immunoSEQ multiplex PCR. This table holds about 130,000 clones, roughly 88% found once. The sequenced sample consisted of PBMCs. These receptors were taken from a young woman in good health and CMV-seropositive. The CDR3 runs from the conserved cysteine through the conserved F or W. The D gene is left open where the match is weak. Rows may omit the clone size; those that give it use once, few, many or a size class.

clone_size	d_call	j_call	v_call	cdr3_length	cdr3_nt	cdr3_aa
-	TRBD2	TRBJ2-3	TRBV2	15	TGTGCCAGCAGCCCTAGCGGGGGGGCTGAAGATACGCAGTATTTT	CASSPSGGAEDTQYF
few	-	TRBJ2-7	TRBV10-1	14	TGCGCCAGCAGTGACGACAGCCTCACCTACGAGCAGTACTTC	CASSDDSLTYEQYF
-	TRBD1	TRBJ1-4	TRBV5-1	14	TGCGCCAGCAGCAGTGGACAGGTTGGTGAAAAACTGTTTTTT	CASSSGQVGEKLFF
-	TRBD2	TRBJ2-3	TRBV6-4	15	TGTGCCAGCAGTGACAGCGGGGGGGCTACAGATACGCAGTATTTT	CASSDSGGATDTQYF
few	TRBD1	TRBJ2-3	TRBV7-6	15	TGTGCCAGCAGCCCCCGGACAGGGGACAGCGGCACGCAGTATTTT	CASSPRTGDSGTQYF
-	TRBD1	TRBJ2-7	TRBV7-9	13	TGTGCCAGCAGCCGGACAGGGAAAAACGAGCAGTACTTC	CASSRTGKNEQYF
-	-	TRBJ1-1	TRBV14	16	TGTGCCAGCAGCCACGACCGGTACGAGGGGAACACTGAAGCTTTCTTT	CASSHDRYEGNTEAFF
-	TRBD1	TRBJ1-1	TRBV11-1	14	TGTGCCAGCAGCTTATCCCTACAGGGGGCTGAAGCTTTCTTT	CASSLSLQGAEAFF
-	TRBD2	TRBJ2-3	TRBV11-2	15	TGTGCCAGCAGCAAGACTAGCGGGGGGGCGGATACGCAGTATTTT	CASSKTSGGADTQYF
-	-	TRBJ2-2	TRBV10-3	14	TGTGCCATCAGTGCCGGACAGAACACCGGGGAGCTGTTTTTT	CAISAGQNTGELFF
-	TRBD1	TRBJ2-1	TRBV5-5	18	TGTGCCAGCAGCCGGACAGGGGGCCGATTGACTTCCTACAATGAGCAGTTCTTC	CASSRTGGRLTSYNEQFF
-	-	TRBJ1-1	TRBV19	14	TGTGCCACAAAACCGTCCGCGGATGGCACTGAAGCTTTCTTT	CATKPSADGTEAFF
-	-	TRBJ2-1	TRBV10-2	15	TGCGCCAGCAGTGAAGGGGGGGCCACCTACAATGAGCAGTTCTTC	CASSEGGATYNEQFF
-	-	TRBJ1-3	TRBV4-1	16	TGCGCCAGCAGCCAAGACCCAGGGGCAATTGGAAACACCATATATTTT	CASSQDPGAIGNTIYF
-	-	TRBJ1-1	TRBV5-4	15	TGTGCCAGCAGCTTGACCGGGACATGGGTCTCTGAAGCTTTCTTT	CASSLTGTWVSEAFF
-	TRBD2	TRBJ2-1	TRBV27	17	TGTGCCAGCAGTTCACCCCCCGGGACTAGCTTCGACAATGAGCAGTTCTTC	CASSSPPGTSFDNEQFF
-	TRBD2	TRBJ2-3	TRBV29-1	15	TGCAGCGTTGGGACTAGCGGGGGGGCAGGGGATACGCAGTATTTT	CSVGTSGGAGDTQYF
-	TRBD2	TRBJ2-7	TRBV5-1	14	TGCGCCAGCTCAGCGGGGGGCAGCGCCTACGAGCAGTACTTC	CASSAGGSAYEQYF
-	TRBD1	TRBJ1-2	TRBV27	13	TGTGCCAGCGGCTGGACAGGGGTGGATGGCTACACCTTC	CASGWTGVDGYTF
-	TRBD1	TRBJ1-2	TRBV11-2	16	TGTGCCAGCAGCAGGACGACAGGGGAATATGGCTATGGCTACACCTTC	CASSRTTGEYGYGYTF
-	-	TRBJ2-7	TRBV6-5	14	TGTGCCAGCAGCTCATATCGGGGGATCTACGAGCAGTACTTC	CASSSYRGIYEQYF
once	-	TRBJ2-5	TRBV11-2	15	TGTGCCAGCAGCTTATCGCCGGTAGCGCAAGAGACCCAGTACTTC	CASSLSPVAQETQYF
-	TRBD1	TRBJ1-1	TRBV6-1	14	TGTGCCAGCAGCAGCAGGGGGCTGAACACTGAAGCTTTCTTT	CASSSRGLNTEAFF
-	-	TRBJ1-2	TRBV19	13	TGTGCCAGCAGATTTACAGATCGATATGGCTACACCTTC	CASRFTDRYGYTF
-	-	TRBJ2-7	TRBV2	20	TGTGCCAGCAGTGAAGCGCTTTTTTGGCCAGGGCAGCCCCAATCCTACGAGCAGTACTTC	CASSEALFWPGQPQSYEQYF
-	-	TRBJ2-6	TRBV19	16	TGTGCCAGTAGTATAGGGTCAGTGTCTGGGGCCAACGTCCTGACTTTC	CASSIGSVSGANVLTF
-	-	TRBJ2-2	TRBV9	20	TGTGCCAGCAGCGCAACCCCGAACCCATTGGGGGGGCCTTTTCCCGGGGAGCTGTTTTTT	CASSATPNPLGGPFPGELFF
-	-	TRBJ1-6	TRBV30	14	TGTGCCTGGAGCACAGGCCTGATGGATTCACCCCTCCACTTT	CAWSTGLMDSPLHF
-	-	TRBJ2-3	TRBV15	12	TGTGCCACCAGCCCTGGGGGGGATACGCAGTATTTT	CATSPGGDTQYF
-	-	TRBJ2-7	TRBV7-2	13	TGTGCCAGCAGCCCGGGACTGCCCTACGAGCAGTACTTC	CASSPGLPYEQYF
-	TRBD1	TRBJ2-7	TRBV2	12	TGTGCCAGCGAGGGACAGGGAAACGAGCAGTACTTC	CASEGQGNEQYF
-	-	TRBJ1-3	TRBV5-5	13	TGTGCCAGCAGCTTGGCCGGGGATCACACCATATATTTT	CASSLAGDHTIYF
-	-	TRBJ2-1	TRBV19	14	TGTGCCAGTAGTGAGAGGTCGGTGGCTCATGAGCAGTTCTTC	CASSERSVAHEQFF
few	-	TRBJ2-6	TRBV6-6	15	TGTGCCAGCAGTTCCAGGGCGGCTGGGGCCAACGTCCTGACTTTC	CASSSRAAGANVLTF
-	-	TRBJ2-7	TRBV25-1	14	TGTGCCAGCAGTGCCCCGAGGGGACTCTACGAGCAGTACTTC	CASSAPRGLYEQYF
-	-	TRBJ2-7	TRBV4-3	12	TGCGCCAGCAGCCAAGCGGGTCTCGAGCAGTACTTC	CASSQAGLEQYF
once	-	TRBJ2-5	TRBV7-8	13	TGTGCCAGCAGCTTATCGGGAGTGGAGACCCAGTACTTC	CASSLSGVETQYF
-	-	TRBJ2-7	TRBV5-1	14	TGCGCCAGGAAGGGACTTCTAAGCTCCTACGAGCAGTACTTC	CARKGLLSSYEQYF
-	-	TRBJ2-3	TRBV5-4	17	TGTGCCAGCAGCTCTCGGTACAGCGGAGCTAACACAGATACGCAGTATTTT	CASSSRYSGANTDTQYF
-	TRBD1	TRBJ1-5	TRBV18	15	TGTGCCAGCTCACCACCGGGACAGGACCATCAGCCCCAGCATTTT	CASSPPGQDHQPQHF
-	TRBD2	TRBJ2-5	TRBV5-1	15	TGCGCCAGCAGCTCCGGGGGGGCCAAGGGCGAGACCCAGTACTTC	CASSSGGAKGETQYF
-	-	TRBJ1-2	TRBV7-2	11	TGTGCCAGCAGCTCCGACTATGGCTACACCTTC	CASSSDYGYTF
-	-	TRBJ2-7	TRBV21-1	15	TGTGCCAGCAGCTTTCCGGGGACAGGGATCTACGAGCAGTACTTC	CASSFPGTGIYEQYF
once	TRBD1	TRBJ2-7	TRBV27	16	TGTGCCAGCAGACAGCTTCCGGGACAGGGAGCCTACGAGCAGTACTTC	CASRQLPGQGAYEQYF
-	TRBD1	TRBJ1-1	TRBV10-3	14	TGTGCCATCAAGATGACAGGGGGCGAGACTGAAGCTTTCTTT	CAIKMTGGETEAFF
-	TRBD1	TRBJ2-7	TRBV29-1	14	TGCAGCGTTGAGGAGGGACAGGGCTGGTCCGAGCAGTACTTC	CSVEEGQGWSEQYF
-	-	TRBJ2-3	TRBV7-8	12	TGTGCCAGCAGCTTGGATAGGCGGGCGCAGTATTTT	CASSLDRRAQYF
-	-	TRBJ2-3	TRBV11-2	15	TGTGCCAGCAGCTTAGTCGACGGGCCTGGAGGTACGCAGTATTTT	CASSLVDGPGGTQYF
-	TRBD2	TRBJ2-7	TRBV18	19	TGTGCCAGCTCACCGCTCCCTCTAGTAGCGGGCTCTAGCTCCTACGAGCAGTACTTC	CASSPLPLVAGSSSYEQYF
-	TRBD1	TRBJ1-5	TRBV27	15	TGTGCCAGCAGTTTTGAGGGGGCAAGCAATCAGCCCCAGCATTTT	CASSFEGASNQPQHF
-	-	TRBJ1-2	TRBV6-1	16	TGTGCCAGCAGTGAAAAGGGGTTGGGAACCCGCTATGGCTACACCTTC	CASSEKGLGTRYGYTF
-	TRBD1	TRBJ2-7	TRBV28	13	TGTGCCAGCAGTTTAGAACAGGGGATACCGAAATACTTC	CASSLEQGIPKYF
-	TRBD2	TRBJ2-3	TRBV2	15	TGTGCCAGCAGTGAGGGGACTAGCGGTGTAGATACGCAGTATTTT	CASSEGTSGVDTQYF
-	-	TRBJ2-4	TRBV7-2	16	TGTGCCAGCAGCCCCACGGACAGCTTAGCCAAAAACATTCAGTACTTC	CASSPTDSLAKNIQYF
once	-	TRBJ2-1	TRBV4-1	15	TGCGCCAGCAGCCAAGAGAGTGTTGTTTACAATGAGCAGTTCTTC	CASSQESVVYNEQFF
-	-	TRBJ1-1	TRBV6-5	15	TGTGCCAGCAGTTACTCGGGGGGTGGGGGGACTGAAGCTTTCTTT	CASSYSGGGGTEAFF
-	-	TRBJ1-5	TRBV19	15	TGTGCCAGTAGTATAGGGGGCTATAGCAATCAGCCCCAGCATTTT	CASSIGGYSNQPQHF
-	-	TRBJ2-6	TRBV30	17	TGTGCCTGGAGGCGGGTTTTCTGGGGCTCTGGGGCCAACGTCCTGACTTTC	CAWRRVFWGSGANVLTF
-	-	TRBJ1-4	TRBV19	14	TGTGCCAGTAGTCCATACAGGGTAGGCGAAAAACTGTTTTTT	CASSPYRVGEKLFF